Listed below are T cell receptor beta chains from one sample, sequenced in a study of T cell changes during pregnancy in multiple sclerosis. Some clones are missing from TCRdb's copy, which holds only in-frame ones; the method was immunoSEQ multiplex PCR. This table has some 74,000 clones, roughly 92% appearing once. Here the sequenced sample was peripheral blood, taken before pregnancy. Source of these receptors: a female donor with multiple sclerosis, enrolled in a pregnancy study. The CDR3 runs from the conserved cysteine through the conserved F or W.

v_gene | CDR3aa
TRBV9 | CASSDRQLDVSGYTF
TRBV7-7 | CASSLTGGAETQYF
TRBV5-6 | CASSLGQYNEQFF
TRBV18 | CASSPQGGETQYF
TRBV19 | CASSMLWGEDGYTF
TRBV4-2 | CASSQDRRLAGNEQFF
TRBV30 | CAWSVGVGTGKVGEQFF
TRBV5-3 | CARSLDGTPVGEQFF
TRBV28 | CASSMGGTTADTQYF
TRBV29-1 | CSVTDIYEQYF